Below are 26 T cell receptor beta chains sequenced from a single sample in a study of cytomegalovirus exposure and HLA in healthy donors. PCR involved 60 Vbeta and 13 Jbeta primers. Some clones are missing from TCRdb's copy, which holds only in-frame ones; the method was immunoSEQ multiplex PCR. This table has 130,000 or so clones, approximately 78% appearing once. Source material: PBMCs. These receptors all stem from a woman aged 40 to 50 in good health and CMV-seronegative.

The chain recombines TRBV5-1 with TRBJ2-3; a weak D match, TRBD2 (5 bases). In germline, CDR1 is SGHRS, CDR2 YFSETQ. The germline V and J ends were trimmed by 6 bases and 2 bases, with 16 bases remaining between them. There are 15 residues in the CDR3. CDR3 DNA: TGCGCCAGCATGGACTCCTCCCACCCCACAGATACGCAGTATTTT. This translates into CASMDSSHPTDTQYF. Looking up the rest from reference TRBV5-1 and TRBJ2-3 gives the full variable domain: KAGVTQTPRYLIKTRGQQVTLSCSPISGHRSVSWYQQTPGQGLQFLFEYFSETQRNKGNFPGRFSGRQFSNSRSEMNVSTLELGDSALYLCASMDSSHPTDTQYFGPGTRLTVL.

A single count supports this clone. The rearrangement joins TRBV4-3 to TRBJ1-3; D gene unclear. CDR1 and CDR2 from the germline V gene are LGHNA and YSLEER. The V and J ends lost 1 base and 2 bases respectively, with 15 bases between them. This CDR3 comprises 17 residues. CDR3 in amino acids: CASSQGNEGLTGNTIYF. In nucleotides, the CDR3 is TGCGCCAGCAGCCAAGGGAACGAGGGCCTGACTGGAAACACCATATATTTT.

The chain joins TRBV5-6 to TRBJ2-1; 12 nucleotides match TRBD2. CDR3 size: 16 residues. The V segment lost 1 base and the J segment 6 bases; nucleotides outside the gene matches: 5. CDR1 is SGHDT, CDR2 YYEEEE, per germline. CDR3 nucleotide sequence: TGTGCCAGCAGCTTGTGGCTAGCGGGAGGGATCAATGAGCAGTTCTTC. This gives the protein CASSLWLAGGINEQFF.

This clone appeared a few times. Here the CDR3 DNA reads TGTGCCAGTAGTTGGCCAGGCTACAATGAGCAGTTCTTC. Its protein product is CASSWPGYNEQFF. The chain links TRBV19 to TRBJ2-1; D gene uncertain. The germline V gene encodes CDR1 LNHDA and CDR2 SQIVND (reference sequence). The CDR3 has 13 amino acids. Trimming removed 5 bases at V and 3 bases at J, with 8 bases between.

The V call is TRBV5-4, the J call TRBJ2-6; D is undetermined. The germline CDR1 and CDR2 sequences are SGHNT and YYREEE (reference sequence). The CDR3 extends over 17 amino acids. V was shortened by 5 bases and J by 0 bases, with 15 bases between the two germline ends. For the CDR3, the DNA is TGTGCCAGCAGGCTCCCGGTGGGCAACTCTGGGGCCAACGTCCTGACTTTC. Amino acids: CASRLPVGNSGANVLTF.

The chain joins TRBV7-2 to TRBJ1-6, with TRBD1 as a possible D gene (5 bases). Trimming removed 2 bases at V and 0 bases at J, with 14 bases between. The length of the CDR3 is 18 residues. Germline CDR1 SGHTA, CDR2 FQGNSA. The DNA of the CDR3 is TGTGCCAGCAGCTTAAGGTCGACAGCCTTCTCCTATAATTCACCCCTCCACTTT. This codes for CASSLRSTAFSYNSPLHF. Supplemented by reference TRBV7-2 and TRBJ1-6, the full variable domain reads GAGVSQSPSNKVTEKGKDVELRCDPISGHTALYWYRQSLGQGLEFLIYFQGNSAPDKSGLPSDRFSAERTGGSVSTLTIQRTQQEDSAVYLCASSLRSTAFSYNSPLHFGNGTRLTVT.

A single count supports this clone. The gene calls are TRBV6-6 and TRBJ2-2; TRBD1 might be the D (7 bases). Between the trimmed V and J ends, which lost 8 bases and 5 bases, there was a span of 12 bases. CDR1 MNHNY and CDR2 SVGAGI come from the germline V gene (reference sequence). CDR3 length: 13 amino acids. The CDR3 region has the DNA TGTGCCAGCGCTCCAGGGGGGACCGGGGAGCTGTTTTTT. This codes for CASAPGGTGELFF.

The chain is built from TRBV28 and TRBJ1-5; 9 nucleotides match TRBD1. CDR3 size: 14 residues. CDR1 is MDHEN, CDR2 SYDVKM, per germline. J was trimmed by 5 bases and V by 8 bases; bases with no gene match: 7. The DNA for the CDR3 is TGTGCCAGCTCGGGGACAGGGATCTATCAGCCCCAGCATTTT. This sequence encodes CASSGTGIYQPQHF.

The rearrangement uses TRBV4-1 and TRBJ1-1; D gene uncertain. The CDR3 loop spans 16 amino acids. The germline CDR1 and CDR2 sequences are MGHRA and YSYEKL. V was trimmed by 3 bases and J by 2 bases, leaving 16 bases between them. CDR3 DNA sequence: TGCGCCAGCAGCCAGGTTAGTCTAAATCCAAACACTGAAGCTTTCTTT. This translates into CASSQVSLNPNTEAFF.

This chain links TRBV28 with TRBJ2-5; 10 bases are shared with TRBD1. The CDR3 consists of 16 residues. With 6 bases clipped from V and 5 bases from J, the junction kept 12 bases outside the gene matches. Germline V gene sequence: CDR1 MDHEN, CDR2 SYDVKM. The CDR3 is CASRLRATGGWETQYF. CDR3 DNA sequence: TGTGCCAGCAGGTTGCGTGCGACAGGGGGCTGGGAGACCCAGTACTTC.

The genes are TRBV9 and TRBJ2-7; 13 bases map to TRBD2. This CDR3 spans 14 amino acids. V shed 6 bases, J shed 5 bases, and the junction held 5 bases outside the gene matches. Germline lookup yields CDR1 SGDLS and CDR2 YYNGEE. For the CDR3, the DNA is TGTGCCAGCAACCTCGGACTAGCGGGAGACGAGCAGTACTTC. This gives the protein CASNLGLAGDEQYF.

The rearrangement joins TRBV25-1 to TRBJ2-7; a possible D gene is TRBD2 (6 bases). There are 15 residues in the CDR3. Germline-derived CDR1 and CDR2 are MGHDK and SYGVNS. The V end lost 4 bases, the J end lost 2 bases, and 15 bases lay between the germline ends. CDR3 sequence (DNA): TGTGCCAGCAGTGGAAACTGGGACTGGGCCTACGAGCAGTACTTC. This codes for CASSGNWDWAYEQYF.

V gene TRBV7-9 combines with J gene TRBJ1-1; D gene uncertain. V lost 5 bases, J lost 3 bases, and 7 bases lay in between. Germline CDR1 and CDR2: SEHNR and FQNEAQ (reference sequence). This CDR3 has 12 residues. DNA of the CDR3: TGTGCCAGCAGCGACACTGACACTGAAGCTTTCTTT. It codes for CASSDTDTEAFF. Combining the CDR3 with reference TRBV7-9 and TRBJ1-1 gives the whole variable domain DTGVSQNPRHKITKRGQNVTFRCDPISEHNRLYWYRQTLGQGPEFLTYFQNEAQLEKSRLLSDRFSAERPKGSFSTLEIQRTEQGDSAMYLCASSDTDTEAFFGQGTRLTVV.

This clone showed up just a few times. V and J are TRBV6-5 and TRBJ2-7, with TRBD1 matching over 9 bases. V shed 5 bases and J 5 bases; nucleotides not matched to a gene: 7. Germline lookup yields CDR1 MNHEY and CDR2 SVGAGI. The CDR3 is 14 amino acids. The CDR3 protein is CASSVDRGKNEQYF. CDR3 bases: TGTGCCAGCAGTGTAGACAGGGGGAAAAACGAGCAGTACTTC.

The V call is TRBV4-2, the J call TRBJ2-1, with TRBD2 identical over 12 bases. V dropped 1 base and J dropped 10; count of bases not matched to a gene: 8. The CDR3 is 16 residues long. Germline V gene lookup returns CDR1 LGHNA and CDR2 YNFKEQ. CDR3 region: CASSQVLAGGDEEQFF. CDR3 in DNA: TGTGCCAGCAGCCAAGTCCTAGCGGGAGGGGACGAGGAGCAGTTCTTC.

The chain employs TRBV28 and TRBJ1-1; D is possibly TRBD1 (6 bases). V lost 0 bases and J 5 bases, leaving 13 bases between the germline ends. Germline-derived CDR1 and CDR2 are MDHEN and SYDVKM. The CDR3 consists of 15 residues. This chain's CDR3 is CASSLWVRGSTEAFF. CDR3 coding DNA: TGTGCCAGCAGTTTATGGGTCAGGGGTTCGACTGAAGCTTTCTTT.

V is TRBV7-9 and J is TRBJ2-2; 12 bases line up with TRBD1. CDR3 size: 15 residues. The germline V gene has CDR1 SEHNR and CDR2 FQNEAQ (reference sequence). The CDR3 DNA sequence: TGTTCCATATCATTCCGGGACAGGGGGCACGGGGAGCTGTTTTTT. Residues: CSISFRDRGHGELFF.

Here the CDR3 reads CASSLDRLPSYEQYF. The CDR3, as DNA: TGTGCCAGCAGCTTAGACAGGCTCCCCTCCTACGAGCAGTACTTC. The chain combines TRBV11-2 with TRBJ2-7; no firm D call. Trimming stripped 0 bases from V and 0 bases from J, with 9 bases between. The V gene's germline CDR1 is SGHAT and CDR2 FQNNGV. The CDR3 runs 15 residues.

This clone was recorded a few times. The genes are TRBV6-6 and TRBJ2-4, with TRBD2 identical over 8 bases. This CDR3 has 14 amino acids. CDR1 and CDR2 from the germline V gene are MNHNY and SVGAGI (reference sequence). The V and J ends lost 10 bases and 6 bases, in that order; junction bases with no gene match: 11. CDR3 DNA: TGTGCCATCGCAGCGGGAGAGGCGGGAAACATTCAGTACTTC. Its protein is CAIAAGEAGNIQYF.

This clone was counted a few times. CDR3 amino acids: CASSRTKANEQFF. Here the CDR3 DNA reads TGTGCCAGCAGCCGCACCAAAGCTAATGAGCAGTTCTTC. V and J are TRBV6-5 and TRBJ2-1; D remains ambiguous. CDR3 length: 13 amino acids. The V and J ends lost 6 bases and 7 bases respectively, with 13 bases between them. Germline lookup yields CDR1 MNHEY and CDR2 SVGAGI.

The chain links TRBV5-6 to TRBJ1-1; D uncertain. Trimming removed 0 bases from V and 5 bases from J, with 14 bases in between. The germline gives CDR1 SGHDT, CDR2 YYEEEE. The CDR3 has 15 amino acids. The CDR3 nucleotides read TGTGCCAGCAGCTTGGGGACTATCCCCTGGACTGAAGCTTTCTTT. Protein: CASSLGTIPWTEAFF. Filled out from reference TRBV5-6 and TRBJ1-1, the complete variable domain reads DAGVTQSPTHLIKTRGQQVTLRCSPKSGHDTVSWYQQALGQGPQFIFQYYEEEERQRGNFPDRFSGHQFPNYSSELNVNALLLGDSALYLCASSLGTIPWTEAFFGQGTRLTVV.

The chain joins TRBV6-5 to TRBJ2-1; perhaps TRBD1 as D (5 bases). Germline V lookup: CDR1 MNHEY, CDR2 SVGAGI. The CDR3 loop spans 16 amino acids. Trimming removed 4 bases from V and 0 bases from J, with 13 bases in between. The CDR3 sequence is CASSLTDRLSYNEQFF. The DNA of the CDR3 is TGTGCCAGCAGTTTGACAGACCGTCTCTCCTACAATGAGCAGTTCTTC.

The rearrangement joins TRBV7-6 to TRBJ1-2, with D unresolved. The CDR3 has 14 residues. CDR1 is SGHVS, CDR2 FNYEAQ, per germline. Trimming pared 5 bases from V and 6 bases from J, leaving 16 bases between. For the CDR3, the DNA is TGTGCCAGCAGCATATCCGGGAAGCTAGATGGCTACACCTTC. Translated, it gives CASSISGKLDGYTF.

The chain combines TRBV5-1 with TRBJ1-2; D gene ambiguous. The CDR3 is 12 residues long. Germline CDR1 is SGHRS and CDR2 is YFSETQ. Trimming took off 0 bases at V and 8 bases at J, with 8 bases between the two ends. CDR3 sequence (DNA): TGCGCCAGCAGCTTGGGACAACTCGGCTACACCTTC. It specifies CASSLGQLGYTF.

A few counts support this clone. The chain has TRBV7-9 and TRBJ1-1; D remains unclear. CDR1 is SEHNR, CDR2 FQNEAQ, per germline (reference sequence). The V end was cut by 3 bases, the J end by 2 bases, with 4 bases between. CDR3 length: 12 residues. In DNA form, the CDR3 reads TGTGCCAGCAGCTTTATAAACACTGAAGCTTTCTTT. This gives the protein CASSFINTEAFF.

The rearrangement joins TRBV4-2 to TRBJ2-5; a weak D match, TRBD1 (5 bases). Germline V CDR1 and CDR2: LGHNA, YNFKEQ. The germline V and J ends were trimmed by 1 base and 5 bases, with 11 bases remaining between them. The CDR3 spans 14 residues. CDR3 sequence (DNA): TGTGCCAGCAGCCAAGTGAAGGGGTGGGAGACCCAGTACTTC. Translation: CASSQVKGWETQYF.